This entry lists 26 T cell receptor beta chains sequenced from one sample in a study of T cell responses to AZD1222 COVID-19 vaccine. The table came from immunoSEQ multiplex PCR; TCRdb's copy has only in-frame clones and leaves some out. The table includes more than 80,000 clones, roughly nine tenths detected once. Material: peripheral blood, obtained 28 days after the second AZD1222 dose. The source is an adult who received the AZD1222 COVID-19 vaccine.

The chain has TRBV2 and TRBJ2-3, with 8 bases identical to TRBD2. Germline V gene data show CDR1 as SNHLY and CDR2 as FYNNEI. The trim removed 3 bases at V and 3 bases at J, leaving 5 bases unmatched. This CDR3 has 15 residues. DNA for the CDR3: TGTGCCAGCAGTGATACGGGACTAGGTACAGATACGCAGTATTTT. It codes for CASSDTGLGTDTQYF. The full variable domain, completed using reference TRBV2 and TRBJ2-3, is EPEVTQTPSHQVTQMGQEVILRCVPISNHLYFYWYRQILGQKVEFLVSFYNNEISEKSEIFDDQFSVERPDGSNFTLKIRSTKLEDSAMYFCASSDTGLGTDTQYFGPGTRLTVL.

The CDR3 spells CASSSYRGGGETQYF. In DNA form, the CDR3 reads TGTGCCAGCAGTTCATACAGGGGGGGCGGTGAGACCCAGTACTTC. The chain uses TRBV27 and TRBJ2-5; tentatively, D is TRBD1 (8 bases). Germline CDR1 reads MNHEY; CDR2 reads SMNVEV (reference sequence). Trimming left V 4 bases short and J 5 bases short, with 17 bases between. The CDR3 runs to 15 residues.

This clone came up once. Here the CDR3 reads CASSMGAYGGAYGYTF. CDR3 bases: TGTGCCAGTAGTATGGGCGCTTATGGAGGGGCCTATGGCTACACCTTC. V usage is TRBV19 and J usage is TRBJ1-2; D possibly corresponds to TRBD1 (5 bases). Germline V gene sequence: CDR1 LNHDA, CDR2 SQIVND (reference sequence). V was pared by 3 bases and J by 4 bases, with 18 bases between. The CDR3 is 16 residues long.

The rearrangement joins TRBV4-3 to TRBJ2-2, with D possibly matching TRBD1 (6 bases). Germline CDR1 reads LGHNA; CDR2 reads YSLEER. This CDR3 comprises 16 residues. Between the trimmed V and J ends, which lost 0 bases and 4 bases, there was a span of 12 bases. CDR3 in amino acids: CASSQDPQGTTGELFF. The CDR3 DNA reads TGCGCCAGCAGCCAAGATCCGCAGGGGACCACCGGGGAGCTGTTTTTT.

This chain joins TRBV27 and TRBJ1-1, with a weak D call TRBD1 (5 bases). This CDR3 comprises 14 residues. V gave up 3 bases and J gave up 3 bases, with 11 bases separating them. Per germline, CDR1 MNHEY and CDR2 SMNVEV (reference sequence). CDR3 DNA: TGTGCCAGCAGTTTTAAGGGGCGGGACACTGAAGCTTTCTTT. Translation: CASSFKGRDTEAFF.

The chain combines TRBV2 with TRBJ1-4; D ambiguous. CDR1 and CDR2 (germline): SNHLY, FYNNEI. This CDR3 spans 15 amino acids. Trimming stripped 6 bases from V and 2 bases from J, with 13 bases between. CDR3 loop: CASRSSGETNEKLFF. For the CDR3, the DNA is TGTGCCAGCAGGTCATCAGGTGAGACTAATGAAAAACTGTTTTTT.

This clone was observed once. The gene calls are TRBV6-6 and TRBJ1-1; D unresolved. Germline CDR1 MNHNY, CDR2 SVGAGI (reference sequence). V was cut by 7 bases and J by 0 bases, with 12 bases left in between. This CDR3 is 14 amino acids long. The CDR3 loop is CASMKRDLNTEAFF. The CDR3 DNA sequence: TGTGCCAGCATGAAACGAGATTTGAACACTGAAGCTTTCTTT.

The chain couples TRBV18 to TRBJ2-5; unclear D gene. Germline V gene data show CDR1 as KGHSH and CDR2 as LQKENI. This CDR3 region has 14 residues. Trimming stripped 4 bases from V and 5 bases from J, with 14 bases between. Here the CDR3 DNA reads TGTGCCAGCTCACACACCACGGATTGGGAGACCCAGTACTTC. It yields the protein CASSHTTDWETQYF.

This clone has just a few counts. An end of the junction does not agree with germline; a read error may underlie this. This sequence joins TRBV12-3 or TRBV12-4 and TRBJ1-1; D might be TRBD1 (5 bases). The CDR3 contains 12 residues. The CDR3, as DNA: TGTGCCAGCAGTTTTGGGGTGAGGGGATGTATCTTT. Protein: CASSFGVRGCIF.

The chain employs TRBV3-1 (or the pseudogene TRBV3-2) and TRBJ1-6, with TRBD1 matching over 7 bases. Germline CDR1 and CDR2: LGHDT and YNNKEL (reference sequence). CDR3 length equals 14 residues. Losses at the gene ends were 3 bases for V and 7 bases for J; bases not matched to a gene: 3. Here the CDR3 reads CASSQGQLNSPLHF. The CDR3 coding sequence is TGTGCCAGCAGCCAGGGACAGTTAAATTCACCCCTCCACTTT.

The table lists this clone with a count of one. V gene TRBV3-1 (or the pseudogene TRBV3-2) combines with J gene TRBJ2-1, with 11 bases that match TRBD2. Per germline, CDR1 LGHDT and CDR2 YNNKEL (reference sequence). Trimming took 4 bases from V and 5 from J; bases not matched to a gene: 13. This CDR3 is built from 18 residues. DNA of the CDR3: TGTGCCAGCAGCCTGTCCTACGCGGGGACTAGCGGAAACAATGAGCAGTTCTTC. Protein product: CASSLSYAGTSGNNEQFF.

The chain uses TRBV7-2 and TRBJ2-3; a possible D gene is TRBD2 (7 bases). Germline V CDR1 and CDR2: SGHTA, FQGNSA. This CDR3 is built from 16 residues. V lost 1 base and J 4 bases, leaving 15 bases between the germline ends. CDR3 protein: CASSLVGGPAADTQYF. For the CDR3, the DNA is TGTGCCAGCAGCTTAGTCGGGGGGCCCGCGGCAGATACGCAGTATTTT. The complete variable domain, with remaining parts taken from reference TRBV7-2 and TRBJ2-3, reads GAGVSQSPSNKVTEKGKDVELRCDPISGHTALYWYRQSLGQGLEFLIYFQGNSAPDKSGLPSDRFSAERTGGSVSTLTIQRTQQEDSAVYLCASSLVGGPAADTQYFGPGTRLTVL.

V and J are TRBV14 and TRBJ1-1; TRBD1 aligns across 9 bases. This CDR3 is 15 amino acids long. Germline V lookup: CDR1 SGHDN, CDR2 FVKESK. The V segment lost 3 bases and the J segment 5 bases; nucleotides outside the gene matches: 7. In nucleotides, the CDR3 is TGTGCCAGCAGCCACATGGGGACAGGGCTTACTGAAGCTTTCTTT. Translation gives CASSHMGTGLTEAFF.

The chain carries TRBV7-8 and TRBJ1-2; a possible D gene is TRBD1 (6 bases). The germline CDR1 and CDR2 sequences are SGHVS and FQNEAQ. The CDR3 contains 13 residues. V was clipped by 5 bases and J by 7 bases, with 14 bases between them. The CDR3, as DNA: TGTGCCAGCAGCCGGCCAACAGGGACTGGCTACACCTTC. Its protein is CASSRPTGTGYTF.

The table lists this clone with a count of one. The chain joins TRBV7-9 to TRBJ1-4; perhaps TRBD1 as D (5 bases). V gave up 1 base and J gave up 8 bases, with 8 bases separating them. The CDR3 extends over 13 amino acids. In germline, CDR1 is SEHNR, CDR2 FQNEAQ (reference sequence). The CDR3 sequence is CASSLGGWEKLFF. The CDR3 bases are TGTGCCAGCAGCTTAGGGGGCTGGGAAAAACTGTTTTTT. The full variable domain, its missing parts supplied by reference TRBV7-9 and TRBJ1-4, is DTGVSQNPRHKITKRGQNVTFRCDPISEHNRLYWYRQTLGQGPEFLTYFQNEAQLEKSRLLSDRFSAERPKGSFSTLEIQRTEQGDSAMYLCASSLGGWEKLFFGSGTQLSVL.

The rearrangement joins TRBV14 to TRBJ1-1, with D perhaps TRBD1 (5 bases). The CDR3 contains 18 residues. Germline loops: CDR1 SGHDN, CDR2 FVKESK. With 2 bases removed from V and 0 bases from J, the gap between germline ends came to 19 bases. The CDR3 coding sequence is TGTGCCAGCAGCCAAACCTTGAGCTGGGGCCCACTGAACACTGAAGCTTTCTTT. This translates into CASSQTLSWGPLNTEAFF.

The chain combines TRBV6-6 with TRBJ1-1; D gene unclear. Germline V lookup: CDR1 MNHNY, CDR2 SVGAGI (reference sequence). V gave up 2 bases and J gave up 5 bases, with 9 bases separating them. The CDR3 consists of 13 residues. CDR3 residues: CASSYLDGTEAFF. DNA of the CDR3: TGTGCCAGCAGTTACCTAGACGGTACTGAAGCTTTCTTT.

The V gene is TRBV6-5, the J gene TRBJ2-5; TRBD1 agrees at 8 bases. This CDR3 has 16 amino acids. CDR1 MNHEY and CDR2 SVGAGI come from the germline V gene. V was pared by 0 bases and J by 5 bases, with 8 bases of the junction left unmatched. The CDR3 region is CASSYSGQGGRETQYF. CDR3 sequence (DNA): TGTGCCAGCAGTTACTCCGGACAGGGAGGACGGGAGACCCAGTACTTC.

V is TRBV16 and J is TRBJ2-7; unclear D gene. This CDR3 has 13 amino acids. V lost 2 bases to trimming and J lost 4 bases, with 9 bases between them. Germline CDR1 reads KGHSY; CDR2 reads FQNENV. CDR3 loop: CASSQLGFYEQYF. CDR3 sequence (DNA): TGTGCCAGCAGCCAACTCGGATTTTACGAGCAGTACTTC.

This clone was seen a single time. The chain is built from TRBV14 and TRBJ2-3, with D maybe TRBD2 (5 bases). The CDR3 contains 16 residues. V shed 1 base and J shed 2 bases, with 13 bases lying between them. CDR1 and CDR2 (germline): SGHDN, FVKESK. The CDR3 protein is CASSQVRDYPTDTQYF. The CDR3 DNA is TGTGCCAGCAGCCAAGTCCGAGACTACCCCACAGATACGCAGTATTTT.

CDR3 in amino acids: CASSVTSRSTIYF. In nucleotides, the CDR3 is TGTGCCAGCAGCGTAACTTCCAGAAGCACCATATATTTT. The chain combines TRBV9 with TRBJ1-3; D gene ambiguous. V shed 1 base and J shed 9 bases, with 11 bases lying between them. CDR1 and CDR2 from the germline V gene are SGDLS and YYNGEE. The CDR3 covers 13 residues.

The chain couples TRBV7-9 to TRBJ1-4; D is possibly TRBD1 (6 bases). V was pared by 1 base and J by 5 bases, with 11 bases between. This CDR3 region has 15 residues. Per the germline V gene, CDR1 is SEHNR and CDR2 is FQNEAQ (reference sequence). CDR3 sequence (DNA): TGTGCCAGCAGCTTAGTGAACAGGGAGAATGAAAAACTGTTTTTT. Translation gives CASSLVNRENEKLFF. The full variable domain, completed using reference TRBV7-9 and TRBJ1-4, is DTGVSQNPRHKITKRGQNVTFRCDPISEHNRLYWYRQTLGQGPEFLTYFQNEAQLEKSRLLSDRFSAERPKGSFSTLEIQRTEQGDSAMYLCASSLVNRENEKLFFGSGTQLSVL.

This clone was detected a few times. This chain links TRBV6-4 with TRBJ2-1; D is undetermined. The germline CDR1 and CDR2 sequences are MRHNA and SNTAGT. The CDR3 has 13 amino acids. The ends were cut back, 3 bases at V and 0 bases at J, with 3 bases in the middle. DNA for the CDR3: TGTGCCAGCAGTGATAACTCCTACAATGAGCAGTTCTTC. As protein: CASSDNSYNEQFF.

The chain carries TRBV20-1 and TRBJ1-5; D is ambiguous. This CDR3 has 12 residues. V lost 3 bases and J lost 4, with 7 bases in between. Germline CDR1 is DFQATT and CDR2 is SNEGSKA (reference sequence). CDR3 nucleotide sequence: TGCAGTGCTAGTACGGGAAATCAGCCCCAGCATTTT. It is translated as CSASTGNQPQHF.

J is TRBJ2-1 and V is TRBV7-2; maybe TRBD1 (6 bases). The V end lost 4 bases, the J end lost 12 bases, and 13 bases lay between the germline ends. The germline gives CDR1 SGHTA, CDR2 FQGNSA. This CDR3 has 12 residues. The CDR3 spells CASSWTAPGQFF. CDR3 bases: TGTGCCAGCAGCTGGACAGCTCCCGGGCAGTTCTTC.

This clone has just one count. V usage is TRBV10-3 and J usage is TRBJ2-3; 14 nucleotides align to TRBD2. CDR3 length: 18 amino acids. CDR1 and CDR2 from the germline V gene are ENHRY and SYGVKD. Germline trimming cut 5 bases from V and 2 bases from J; bases unmatched to any gene: 9. The CDR3: CAISSGLAGVLPTDTQYF. The CDR3 bases are TGTGCCATCAGTTCGGGACTAGCGGGAGTGTTACCCACAGATACGCAGTATTTT.